The 8 T cell receptor beta chains given below trace back to one sample, sequenced in a study of blood T cell repertoires in COVID-19. Sequencing was performed with immunoSEQ multiplex PCR; in TCRdb, only in-frame clones are kept and a portion is missing. Here the sample spans 70,000 to 85,000 clones, 90% being singletons. The sequenced sample consisted of peripheral blood. These receptors originate from a human donor in a cohort sampled during active COVID-19.

This rearrangement joins TRBV28 to TRBJ2-3; 7 bases agree with TRBD2. CDR3 length equals 15 residues. Germline CDR1 MDHEN, CDR2 SYDVKM. J gave up 4 bases and V 5 bases, and 9 bases lay outside the gene matches. In DNA, the CDR3 is TGTGCCAGCAGTCCAGCGACTAGCTTTGCAGATACGCAGTATTTT. Protein sequence: CASSPATSFADTQYF.

In its sample, this clone was seen once. V is TRBV18 and J is TRBJ2-7, with D unresolved. The V gene lost 5 bases and the J gene lost 0 bases, with 17 bases spanning the gap. This CDR3 spans 16 amino acids. Germline V gene sequence: CDR1 KGHSH, CDR2 LQKENI. The CDR3 DNA sequence: TGTGCCAGCTCATCGGAAGACGGAGTCTTCTCCTACGAGCAGTACTTC. Its translation: CASSSEDGVFSYEQYF.

The table lists this clone with a count of one. J is TRBJ1-4 and V is TRBV6-6, with TRBD1 identical over 7 bases. V lost 6 bases to trimming and J lost 3 bases; unmatched junction nucleotides: 10. The CDR3 has 16 residues. The germline CDR1 and CDR2 sequences are MNHNY and SVGAGI (reference sequence). CDR3 in DNA: TGTGCCAGCAGCCTTGACAGGGTGGGAGCTAATGAAAAACTGTTTTTT. It is translated as CASSLDRVGANEKLFF.

The chain uses TRBV19 and TRBJ2-2; tentatively, D is TRBD1 (5 bases). This CDR3 contains 13 residues. Germline V gene sequence: CDR1 LNHDA, CDR2 SQIVND (reference sequence). The V and J ends lost 9 bases and 1 base respectively, with 9 bases between them. In DNA, the CDR3 is TGTGCCAGCAACAGGAGGAACACCGGGGAGCTGTTTTTT. This gives the protein CASNRRNTGELFF.

The genes are TRBV6-5 and TRBJ1-2; TRBD1 might be the D (5 bases). V lost 5 bases and J lost 8, with 15 bases in between. Per the germline V gene, CDR1 is MNHEY and CDR2 is SVGAGI. The CDR3 runs to 13 residues. CDR3 DNA: TGTGCCAGCAGTCTAGCCCAGGGAGGCGGCTACACCTTC. Protein: CASSLAQGGGYTF.

This chain joins TRBV5-1 and TRBJ2-7; maybe TRBD2 (6 bases). The CDR3 has 13 amino acids. The germline V gene encodes CDR1 SGHRS and CDR2 YFSETQ. Trimming removed 3 bases from V and 5 bases from J, with 12 bases in between. CDR3: CASSWPGRNEQYF. The CDR3 DNA reads as TGCGCCAGCAGCTGGCCGGGGAGGAACGAGCAGTACTTC.

The gene calls are TRBV10-3 and TRBJ1-2; 10 positions agree with TRBD1. This CDR3 has 18 residues. CDR1 is ENHRY and CDR2 is SYGVKD in the germline V gene. Trimming cost V 3 bases and J 3 bases; bases outside gene matches: 13. The CDR3 region is CAISDIRDRGFIDYGYTF. DNA for the CDR3: TGTGCCATCAGTGATATTAGGGACAGGGGATTCATCGACTATGGCTACACCTTC.

In nucleotides, the CDR3 is TGTGCCAGCAGCCCCCCAGGGGTTAATGGCTACACCTTC. Translating it yields CASSPPGVNGYTF. The V gene is TRBV14, the J gene TRBJ1-2, with a weak D call TRBD1 (6 bases). Trimming took 4 bases from V and 6 from J, leaving 12 bases between them. This CDR3 comprises 13 residues. CDR1 and CDR2 from the germline V gene are SGHDN and FVKESK.